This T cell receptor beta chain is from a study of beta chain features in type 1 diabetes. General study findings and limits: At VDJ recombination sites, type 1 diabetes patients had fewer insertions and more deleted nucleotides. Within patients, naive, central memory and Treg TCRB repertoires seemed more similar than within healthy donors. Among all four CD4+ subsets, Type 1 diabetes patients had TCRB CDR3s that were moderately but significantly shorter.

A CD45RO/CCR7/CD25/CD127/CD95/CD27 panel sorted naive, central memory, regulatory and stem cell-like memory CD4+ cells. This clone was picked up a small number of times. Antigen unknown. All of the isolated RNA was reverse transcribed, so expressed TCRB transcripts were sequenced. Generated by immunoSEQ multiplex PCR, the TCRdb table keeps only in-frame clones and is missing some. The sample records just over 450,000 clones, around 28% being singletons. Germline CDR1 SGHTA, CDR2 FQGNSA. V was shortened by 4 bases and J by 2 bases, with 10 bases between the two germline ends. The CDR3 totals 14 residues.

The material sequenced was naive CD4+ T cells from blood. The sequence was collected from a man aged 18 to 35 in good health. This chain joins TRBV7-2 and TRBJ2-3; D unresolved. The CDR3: CASSSRHTTDTQYF. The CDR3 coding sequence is TGTGCCAGCAGCTCTAGACACACCACAGATACGCAGTATTTT.